This T cell receptor beta chain emerged from a study of cytomegalovirus exposure and HLA in healthy donors. General study points: At a 0.05 false discovery rate, a later analysis found some 18,000 TCR beta sequences to be associated with HLA alleles. In a later analysis, the majority of CMV-associated beta chains seemingly showed HLA restriction. In an earlier analysis, about 87% or about 30%: the productive usage of most TCR beta V segments.

In the PCR, 60 Vbeta and 13 Jbeta primers were used. Method: immunoSEQ multiplex PCR; TCRdb's copy keeps in-frame clones and lacks some. The table lists about 94,000 clones, roughly four fifths of them singletons. The CDR3 is 14 amino acids. With 5 bases clipped from V and 4 bases from J, the junction kept 5 bases outside the gene matches. Per germline, CDR1 LNHDA and CDR2 SQIVND (reference sequence). A word on this clone: What it recognizes is unknown.

What was sequenced was PBMCs. The chain carries TRBV19 and TRBJ1-5, with 7 bases aligning to TRBD1. This receptor was obtained from a human donor in good health. CDR3: CASSPDRRNQPQHF. CDR3 sequence (DNA): TGTGCCAGTAGTCCGGACAGGCGAAATCAGCCCCAGCATTTT.